This T cell receptor beta chain was observed in a study of blood T cell repertoires in COVID-19. Across the study: Samples representing acute and convalescent COVID-19 were sourced from the United States, Italy and Spain. T cells, B-cell-depleted T cells, or PBMCs provided the cDNA or gDNA that served as material.

The sample holds one count of this clone. Methods used by the authors: It was from reference gene primer amplification that nucleated cell counts were estimated. Here immunoSEQ multiplex PCR was the method, and the copy in TCRdb shows in-frame clones only, minus some. V, J and clone size are those of that table, while D and trimming were read from the DNA. The table includes about 520,000 clones, approximately 83% detected once. This CDR3 contains 15 residues. Looked up from germline, CDR1 is SGHNT and CDR2 is YYREEE (reference sequence). Trimming stripped 4 bases from V and 4 bases from J, with 17 bases between.

The rearrangement links TRBV5-4 to TRBJ1-2; maybe TRBD1 (6 bases). The sequence was obtained from a human donor in a cohort sampled during active COVID-19. Input material: peripheral blood. Here the CDR3 DNA reads TGTGCCAGCAGCGACTCGGACAGCCGGGGCTATGGCTACACCTTC. Protein sequence: CASSDSDSRGYGYTF.